Each of the 29 T cell receptor beta chains below was sequenced from the same sample in a study of blood T cells in healthy people across ages. For the second PCR, which ran for about 6 to 11 cycles, a sample-barcoded 5' primer and a J-beta primer mix were used. TCRdb reanalysed the 5' RACE reads using MiXCR and keeps one entry per CDR3 protein. This repertoire shows some 1.5 million distinct CDR3 sequences, approximately 30% found once; its top ten account for roughly 8.2%. The source material was blood. These receptors came from a woman aged 25 to 39 in good health.

V and J are TRBV9 and TRBJ2-1, with D perhaps matching TRBD1 or TRBD2 (5 bases each). Germline V gene data show CDR1 as SGDLS and CDR2 as YYNGEE. The ends were cut back, 3 bases at V and 12 bases at J, with 19 bases in the middle. This CDR3 has 14 amino acids. CDR3 sequence reads: CASSGDPGPTPQFF. In DNA form, the CDR3 reads TGTGCCAGCAGCGGAGACCCGGGGCCGACCCCGCAGTTCTTC.

In this sample, this clonotype turned up a few times. The chain combines TRBV5-6 with TRBJ2-1; no clear D gene. Per the germline V gene, CDR1 is SGHDT and CDR2 is YYEEEE. Trimming shortened V by 3 bases and J by 8 bases, and 9 bases separated the two germline ends. The CDR3 has 12 amino acids. CDR3 nucleotides: TGTGCCAGCAGCTGGGGTCTTGATGAGCAGTTCTTC. Its translation: CASSWGLDEQFF.

At least ten counts were recorded for this clonotype. V gene TRBV6-5 combines with J gene TRBJ2-3, with 9 nucleotides matching TRBD1. Looked up from germline, CDR1 is MNHEY and CDR2 is SVGAGI. J was trimmed by 0 bases and V by 4 bases; bases with no gene match: 2. The CDR3 runs 15 residues. The CDR3, as DNA: TGTGCCAGCAGTTGGGACAGGGTCAGCACAGATACGCAGTATTTT. Its translation is CASSWDRVSTDTQYF.

The chain is built from TRBV14 and TRBJ2-1; 11 bases match TRBD2. The CDR3 sequence is 16 residues long. CDR1 SGHDN and CDR2 FVKESK come from the germline V gene. V lost 2 bases and J lost 9; bases outside the gene matches: 9. The CDR3 region is CASSQREGLAASEQFF. The DNA of the CDR3 is TGTGCCAGCAGCCAAAGGGAGGGACTAGCGGCTAGTGAGCAGTTCTTC. Looking up the rest from reference TRBV14 and TRBJ2-1 gives the full variable domain: EAGVTQFPSHSVIEKGQTVTLRCDPISGHDNLYWYRRVMGKEIKFLLHFVKESKQDESGMPNNRFLAERTGGTYSTLKVQPAELEDSGVYFCASSQREGLAASEQFFGPGTRLTVL.

Points on this clonotype: A read error may explain this, as a much larger clone is one base away. This rearrangement joins TRBV20-1 to TRBJ2-1; possible D gene TRBD2, 5 bases. The germline V and J ends were trimmed by 6 bases and 10 bases, with 13 bases remaining between them. The germline V gene encodes CDR1 DFQATT and CDR2 SNEGSKA (reference sequence). The CDR3 runs to 11 residues. Written as DNA, the CDR3 is TGCAGTGCCTTTGGACTGGACGAGCAGTTCTTC. Translating it yields CSAFGLDEQFF.

Note on this clonotype: One base away lies a much larger clone, so this may be a sequencing read error. This sequence joins TRBV4-3 and TRBJ2-3; D is uncertain. Germline CDR1 reads LGHNA; CDR2 reads YSLEER. There are 13 residues in the CDR3. In DNA, the CDR3 is TGCACCAGCAGCCAGGCATCTAGGAGTACGCAGTATTTT. It codes for CTSSQASRSTQYF.

This clonotype has only a few counts. J is TRBJ2-3 and V is TRBV9; 8 nucleotides agree with TRBD2. V gave up 3 bases and J gave up 5 bases; unmatched junction bases: 5. CDR1 and CDR2 from the germline V gene are SGDLS and YYNGEE. The CDR3 sequence is 14 residues long. The CDR3 loop reads CASSASGRQDTQYF. The CDR3, as DNA: TGTGCCAGCAGCGCCAGCGGGAGACAAGATACGCAGTATTTT.

This clonotype was seen more than once but under ten times. The chain joins TRBV20-1 to TRBJ2-1, with 8 bases aligning to TRBD1. J was trimmed by 1 base and V by 5 bases; bases with no gene match: 10. The CDR3 is made up of 16 amino acids. In germline, CDR1 is DFQATT, CDR2 SNEGSKA (reference sequence). The CDR3 here is CSAPVNTGGSYNEQFF. The DNA for the CDR3 is TGCAGTGCTCCGGTCAACACAGGGGGATCCTACAATGAGCAGTTCTTC.

The V gene is TRBV27, the J gene TRBJ1-6; D gene uncertain. Trimming removed 8 bases from V and 9 bases from J, with 14 bases in between. The length of the CDR3 is 13 residues. CDR1 and CDR2 (germline): MNHEY, SMNVEV (reference sequence). CDR3 DNA sequence: TGTGCCAGCTCTCGGGTCGCCTTTTCACCCCTCCACTTT. Translating it yields CASSRVAFSPLHF.

This clonotype has more than one count but fewer than ten. This chain connects TRBV3-1 to TRBJ2-6; unclear D gene. The CDR3 loop spans 16 amino acids. Trimming stripped 1 base from V and 0 bases from J, with 7 bases between. Germline V lookup: CDR1 LGHDT, CDR2 YNNKEL (reference sequence). DNA for the CDR3: TGTGCCAGCAGCCAAGGGATGGGCTCTGGGGCCAACGTCCTGACTTTC. Its translation: CASSQGMGSGANVLTF.

This clonotype was seen ten or more times. One end of the junction is discordant with germline, which a read error may explain. The V gene is TRBV5-1, the J gene TRBJ2-3; no definite D call. Germline CDR1 SGHRS, CDR2 YFSETQ. The CDR3 is made up of 13 amino acids. The CDR3 is CASSTTITDTQYF. The CDR3 DNA is TGTGCCAGCAGCACGACCATCACAGATACGCAGTATTTT.

The rearrangement links TRBV6-2 or TRBV6-3 to TRBJ2-5; D is unresolved. This CDR3 is 13 amino acids long. Trimming removed 6 bases at V and 1 base at J, with 9 bases between. Germline V gives CDR1 MNHEY, CDR2 SVGEGT. The CDR3 sequence: CASRRSSQETQYF. In DNA form, the CDR3 reads TGTGCCAGCAGAAGGAGTAGCCAAGAGACCCAGTACTTC.

Here the CDR3 reads CASSYNIERGYGEQFF. The CDR3 nucleotides read TGTGCCAGCAGTTACAATATCGAGCGGGGATACGGTGAGCAGTTCTTC. This chain links TRBV6-6 with TRBJ2-1; TRBD2 matches at 7 bases. Germline CDR1 and CDR2: MNHNY and SVGAGI (reference sequence). The CDR3 covers 16 residues. V dropped 2 bases and J dropped 9; count of bases not matched to a gene: 13.

Worth noting for this clonotype: With a much larger clone just one base away, this may be a read error. The rearrangement joins TRBV12-3 or TRBV12-4 to TRBJ2-5; D ambiguous. CDR3 length: 17 residues. Here the CDR3 reads CVSSTKGRGVGQETQYF. In DNA form, the CDR3 reads TGTGTCAGCTCAACAAAAGGTCGTGGGGTCGGGCAAGAGACCCAGTACTTC.

The table lists this clonotype with many counts. The chain recombines TRBV5-1 with TRBJ2-7; the match to TRBD1 covers 9 bases. Germline-derived CDR1 and CDR2 are SGHRS and YFSETQ. J gave up 3 bases and V 0 bases, and 7 bases lay outside the gene matches. There are 16 residues in the CDR3. The CDR3: CASSLEAQGAIYEQYF. The CDR3 DNA reads as TGCGCCAGCAGCTTGGAGGCACAGGGGGCTATCTACGAGCAGTACTTC.

CDR3 DNA: TGCAGCGTTGAAGAGGACGAAAAACTGTTTTTT. Amino acid sequence: CSVEEDEKLFF. This rearrangement joins TRBV29-1 to TRBJ1-4; no clear D. The CDR3 totals 11 residues. Germline CDR1 and CDR2: SQVTM and ANQGSEA. Trimming took 0 bases from V and 8 from J, leaving 4 bases between them.

V is TRBV6-5 and J is TRBJ1-2; the D is unclear. Germline V gene sequence: CDR1 MNHEY, CDR2 SVGAGI. CDR3 length: 13 residues. V gave up 2 bases and J gave up 6 bases, with 10 bases separating them. CDR3 DNA: TGTGCCAGCAGTTACACGGGCTCCAATGGCTACACCTTC. As protein: CASSYTGSNGYTF.

This clonotype was detected a few times. The chain carries TRBV6-5 and TRBJ1-1, with no clear D. Germline V gene lookup returns CDR1 MNHEY and CDR2 SVGAGI. The CDR3 runs to 13 residues. Trimming removed 2 bases at V and 2 bases at J, with 6 bases between. CDR3 in DNA: TGTGCCAGCAGTTACACGGCTAACACTGAAGCTTTCTTT. Translating gives CASSYTANTEAFF.

This clonotype has just a few counts. V gene TRBV29-1 combines with J gene TRBJ2-7; D perhaps matches TRBD1 (6 bases). V was shortened by 7 bases and J by 2 bases, with 18 bases between the two germline ends. This CDR3 contains 14 residues. Germline assignment: CDR1 SQVTM and CDR2 ANQGSEA. CDR3 DNA sequence: TGCAGCGCCGATACCGGGACAAATACCTACGAGCAGTACTTC. Translated, it gives CSADTGTNTYEQYF.

This clonotype was picked up a small number of times. This rearrangement joins TRBV5-1 to TRBJ2-5; a weak D match, TRBD2 (6 bases). V lost 2 bases and J 5 bases, leaving 13 bases between the germline ends. CDR3 length: 14 residues. Germline assignment: CDR1 SGHRS and CDR2 YFSETQ. CDR3 sequence (DNA): TGCGCCAGCAGCTTACTGGACGGAGGGGAGACCCAGTACTTC. Its translation is CASSLLDGGETQYF.

This chain uses TRBV20-1 with TRBJ2-4, with D maybe TRBD1 (5 bases). Germline CDR1 reads DFQATT; CDR2 reads SNEGSKA (reference sequence). Trimming removed 2 bases from V and 1 base from J, with 12 bases in between. This CDR3 contains 15 residues. DNA for the CDR3: TGCAGTGCTAGATTAGGGGTTCTGGCCAAAAACATTCAGTACTTC. Translating gives CSARLGVLAKNIQYF.

This clonotype was seen only a few times. The chain recombines TRBV10-3 with TRBJ2-1, with 8 bases matching TRBD2. The CDR3 has 17 residues. The germline V gene has CDR1 ENHRY and CDR2 SYGVKD. J gave up 0 bases and V 6 bases, and 10 bases lay outside the gene matches. The CDR3 sequence: CAISDISGKSSYNEQFF. The CDR3 coding sequence is TGTGCCATCAGCGATATTAGCGGGAAGAGCTCCTACAATGAGCAGTTCTTC.

About this clonotype itself: A much larger clone differs by one base, so this may be a read error. The V and J genes are TRBV12-3 or TRBV12-4 and TRBJ2-7, with unresolved D. Trimming cost V 7 bases and J 6 bases, with 10 bases left between them. The CDR3 extends over 11 amino acids. The CDR3 nucleotides are TGTGCCAGCACCGAGGACGGCGAGCAGTACTTC. Its protein product is CASTEDGEQYF.

The chain links TRBV15 to TRBJ2-7, with a possible D match to TRBD1 (6 bases). V was clipped by 0 bases and J by 2 bases, with 8 bases between them. The germline V gene has CDR1 LNHNV and CDR2 YYDKDF (reference sequence). The CDR3 has 14 amino acids. The CDR3 bases are TGTGCCACCAGCAGAGATCCAGGGGCCTACGAGCAGTACTTC. Translated, it gives CATSRDPGAYEQYF. The full variable domain, rest sourced from reference TRBV15 and TRBJ2-7, is DAMVIQNPRYQVTQFGKPVTLSCSQTLNHNVMYWYQQKSSQAPKLLFHYYDKDFNNEADTPDNFQSRRPNTSFCFLDIRSPGLGDTAMYLCATSRDPGAYEQYFGPGTRLTVT.

Points on this clonotype: A much larger clone is a single base away; this may be a read error. CDR3 in DNA: TGCGCCGGCAGCTCGATGACAGGGGACCATGGCTACACCTTC. This translates into CAGSSMTGDHGYTF. The chain recombines TRBV5-1 with TRBJ1-2, with TRBD1 matching 8 bases. This CDR3 spans 14 amino acids. The V gene's germline CDR1 is SGHRS and CDR2 YFSETQ.

The chain combines TRBV25-1 with TRBJ2-1; weak D call: TRBD1 (6 bases). CDR3 size: 14 residues. Germline V CDR1 and CDR2: MGHDK, SYGVNS. V lost 6 bases and J lost 6, with 15 bases in between. The CDR3 DNA reads as TGTGCCAGCAGCGGATACAGGGAGACCAATGAGCAGTTCTTC. Its translation: CASSGYRETNEQFF. Using reference TRBV25-1 and TRBJ2-1 for the parts outside the CDR3, the full variable domain is EADIYQTPRYLVIGTGKKITLECSQTMGHDKMYWYQQDPGMELHLIHYSYGVNSTEKGDLSSESTVSRIRTEHFPLTLESARPSHTSQYLCASSGYRETNEQFFGPGTRLTVL.

Turning to this clonotype: One end of the junction fails to match germline, which may point to a read error. The CDR3 loop reads CASSFLAGNQPRHF. Here the CDR3 DNA reads TGTGCCAGCAGTTTTCTAGCGGGCAATCAGCCCCGGCATTTT. The V call is TRBV28, the J call TRBJ1-5; D is unclear. CDR1 is MDHEN and CDR2 is SYDVKM in the germline V gene. The CDR3 covers 14 residues.

This clonotype appeared a few times. V gene TRBV29-1 combines with J gene TRBJ2-2; D ambiguous. Per germline, CDR1 SQVTM and CDR2 ANQGSEA. V was pared by 4 bases and J by 5 bases, with 11 bases between. The CDR3 covers 13 residues. The CDR3 loop reads CSVAKDNTGELFF. In DNA, the CDR3 is TGCAGCGTTGCCAAAGATAATACCGGGGAGCTGTTTTTT.

This clonotype occurred many times. The chain has TRBV5-5 and TRBJ2-7, with a possible D match to TRBD1 (5 bases). The CDR3 is 13 amino acids. Germline CDR1 is SGHKS and CDR2 is YYEKEE (reference sequence). The V and J ends lost 3 bases and 3 bases respectively, with 10 bases between them. DNA of the CDR3: TGTGCCAGCAGCTCTTGGACAAACTACGAGCAGTACTTC. This translates into CASSSWTNYEQYF. Using reference TRBV5-5 and TRBJ2-7 for the parts outside the CDR3, the full variable domain is DAGVTQSPTHLIKTRGQQVTLRCSPISGHKSVSWYQQVLGQGPQFIFQYYEKEERGRGNFPDRFSARQFPNYSSELNVNALLLGDSALYLCASSSWTNYEQYFGPGTRLTVT.